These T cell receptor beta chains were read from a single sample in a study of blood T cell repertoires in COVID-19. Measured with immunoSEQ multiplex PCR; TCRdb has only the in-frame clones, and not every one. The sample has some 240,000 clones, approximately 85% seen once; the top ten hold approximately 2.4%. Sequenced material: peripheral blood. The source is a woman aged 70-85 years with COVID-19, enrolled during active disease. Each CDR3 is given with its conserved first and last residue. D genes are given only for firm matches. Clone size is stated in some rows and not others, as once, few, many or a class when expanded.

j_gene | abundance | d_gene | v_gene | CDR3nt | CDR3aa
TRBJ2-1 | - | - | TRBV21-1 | TGTGCCATCCACCGCGACAGGGGCCTAGCTCGCCCCCACGCCCACAATGAGCAGTTCTTC | CAIHRDRGLARPHAHNEQFF
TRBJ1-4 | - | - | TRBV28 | TGTGCCAGCAGTGAGACAGCCCCCTATGAAAAACTGTTTTTT | CASSETAPYEKLFF
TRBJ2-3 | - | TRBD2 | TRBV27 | TGTGCCACCACCAGTACGAAAGGACTAGCGGGCACAGATACGCAGTATTTT | CATTSTKGLAGTDTQYF
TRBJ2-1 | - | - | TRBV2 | TGTGCCAGCAGTGAGATGGGGCATGAGCAGTTCTTC | CASSEMGHEQFF
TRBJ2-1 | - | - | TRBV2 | TGTGCCAGCAGTCACGCTAGCGCACCCAGCTACAATGAGCAGTTCTTC | CASSHASAPSYNEQFF
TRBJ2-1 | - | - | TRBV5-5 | TGTGCCAGCAGCTTGGAATACTATCTCTCCTACAATGAGCAGTTCTTC | CASSLEYYLSYNEQFF
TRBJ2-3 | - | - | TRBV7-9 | TGTGCCAGCAGCTTAGGGGCAGCCTCTGGCACAGATACGCAGTATTTT | CASSLGAASGTDTQYF
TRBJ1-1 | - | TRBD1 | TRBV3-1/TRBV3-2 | TGTGCCAGCAGCCGCATCGGGACAGGGTTCTCTGAAGCTTTCTTT | CASSRIGTGFSEAFF
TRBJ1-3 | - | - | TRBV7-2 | TGTGCCAGCAGCTTAGCGGCCTATTGGAGGGAATCGGGAAACACCATATATTTT | CASSLAAYWRESGNTIYF
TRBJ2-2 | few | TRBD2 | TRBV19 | TGTGCCAGTAGTAATAGCGGGGCGAACACCGGGGAGCTGTTTTTT | CASSNSGANTGELFF
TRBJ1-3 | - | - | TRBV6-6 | TGTGCCGGGGGCGGTGGAAACACCATATATTTT | CAGGGGNTIYF
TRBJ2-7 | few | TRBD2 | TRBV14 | TGTGCCAGCAGCCCGGCCGGGGGGGGGCGCGAGCAGTACTTC | CASSPAGGGREQYF
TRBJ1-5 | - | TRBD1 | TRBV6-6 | TGTGCCAGCAGGTCACATCAGGGGGATCAGCCCCAGCATTTT | CASRSHQGDQPQHF
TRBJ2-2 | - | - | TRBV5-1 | TGCGCCAGCACCCCACAGAATCAGATGAGTACCGGGGAGCTGTTTTTT | CASTPQNQMSTGELFF
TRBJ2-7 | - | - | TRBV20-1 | TGCAGTGCTAGTTCGGGACAAGGGGTTGGGGAGCAGTACTTC | CSASSGQGVGEQYF
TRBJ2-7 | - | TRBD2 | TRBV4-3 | TGCGCCAGCAGCCAAGATAGGACTAGCGGGAGGGTTGAGCAGTACTTC | CASSQDRTSGRVEQYF
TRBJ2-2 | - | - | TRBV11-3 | TGTGCCAGCAGCTTAGACGCAGCGGTGGCTCCGGACACCGGGGAGCTGTTTTTT | CASSLDAAVAPDTGELFF
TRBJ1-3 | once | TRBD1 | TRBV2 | TGTGCCAGCAGGACACAGGGGGCGGGAAACACCATATATTTT | CASRTQGAGNTIYF
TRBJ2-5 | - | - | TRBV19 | TGTGCCAGTAGTACTCGACAGGCCCAAGAGACCCAGTACTTC | CASSTRQAQETQYF
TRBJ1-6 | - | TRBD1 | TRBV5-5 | TGTGCCAGCAGCCCGAGTGACCCGGGACAGCATAATTCACCCCTCCACTTT | CASSPSDPGQHNSPLHF
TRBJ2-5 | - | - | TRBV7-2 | TGTGCCAGCAGCTTCGGGACTCCAATTGATACCCAGTACTTC | CASSFGTPIDTQYF
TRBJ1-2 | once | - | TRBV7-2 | TGTGCCAGCAGCTCGGAGCTAAACTATGGCTACACCTTC | CASSSELNYGYTF
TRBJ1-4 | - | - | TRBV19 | TGTGCCAGTAGTAGTACAGGATTGGGTAATGAAAAACTGTTTTTT | CASSSTGLGNEKLFF
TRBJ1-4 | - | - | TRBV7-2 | TGTGCCAGCAGCTTAGACAGGGCGGCGGAAAAACTGTTTTTT | CASSLDRAAEKLFF
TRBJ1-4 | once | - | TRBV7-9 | TGTGCCAGCAGCTTAAGTCAGGGAACTAATGAAAAACTGTTTTTT | CASSLSQGTNEKLFF
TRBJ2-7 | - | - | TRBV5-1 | TGCGCCAGCAGCGGTGGGCCCCAAAAATTATACGAGCAGTACTTC | CASSGGPQKLYEQYF
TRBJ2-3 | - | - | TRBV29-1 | TGCAGCGTTGGCCAGGGCCAAACCCCCGGGGATACGCAGTATTTT | CSVGQGQTPGDTQYF
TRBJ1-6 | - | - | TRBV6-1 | TGTGCCAGCAGTGAAGTCTTCCTTAATTCACCCCTCCACTTT | CASSEVFLNSPLHF
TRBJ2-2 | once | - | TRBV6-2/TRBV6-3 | TGTGCCAGCAGTCCCCTCTCCACCGGGGAGCTGTTTTTT | CASSPLSTGELFF
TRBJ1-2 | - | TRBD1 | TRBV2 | TGTGCCAGCAGTGACCAGAGGGACAGGGGGAATAGTGGCTACACCTTC | CASSDQRDRGNSGYTF
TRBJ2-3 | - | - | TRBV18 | TGTGCCAGCTCGACGGGTCATACAGATACGCAGTATTTT | CASSTGHTDTQYF
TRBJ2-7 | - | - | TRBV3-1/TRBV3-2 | TGTGCCAGCAGCCAAGACCCAGGAACCTCCTACGAGCAGTACTTC | CASSQDPGTSYEQYF
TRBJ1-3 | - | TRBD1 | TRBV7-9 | TGTGCCAGCAGCCGACTTATACCGGGACAGGGGTTCTCTGGAAACACCATATATTTT | CASSRLIPGQGFSGNTIYF
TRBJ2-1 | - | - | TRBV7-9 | TGTGCCAGCAGCGGAGCGATAGTAGCCCGTTATAATGAGCAGTTCTTC | CASSGAIVARYNEQFF
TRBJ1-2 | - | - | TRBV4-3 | TGCGCCAGCAGCCAAGAAACCGGGGAGGGCTACACCTTC | CASSQETGEGYTF
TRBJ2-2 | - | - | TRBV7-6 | TGTGCCAGCGGCGGAACGAACACCGGGGAGCTGTTTTTT | CASGGTNTGELFF
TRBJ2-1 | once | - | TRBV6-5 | TGTGCCAGTGGGGCGGGGATCTCCTACAATGAGCAGTTCTTC | CASGAGISYNEQFF
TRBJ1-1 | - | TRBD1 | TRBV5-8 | TGTGCCAGCAGCCCTAGGGACAGGGGATCCACTGAAGCTTTCTTT | CASSPRDRGSTEAFF
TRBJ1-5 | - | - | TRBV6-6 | TGTGCCAGCAGTTACTCGGGGGGAGGACAGCCCCAGCATTTT | CASSYSGGGQPQHF
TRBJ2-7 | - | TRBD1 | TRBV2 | TGTGCCAGCAGTGGACCGGGACAGGGGGCCTACGAGCAGTACTTC | CASSGPGQGAYEQYF
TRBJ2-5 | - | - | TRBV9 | TGTGCCAGCAGCGTAGGGACGGGACTGGTACAAGAGACCCAGTACTTC | CASSVGTGLVQETQYF
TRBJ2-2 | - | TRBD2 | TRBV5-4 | TGTGCCAGCAGCTACCGCGGGGGGGTGGGCACCGGGGAGCTGTTTTTT | CASSYRGGVGTGELFF
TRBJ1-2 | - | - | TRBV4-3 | TGCGCCAGCAGCCAATCCTTGGGGGGAACTGGCTACACCTTC | CASSQSLGGTGYTF
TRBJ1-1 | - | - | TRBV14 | TGTGCCAGCAGCCCCCAAACTGAAGCTTTCTTT | CASSPQTEAFF
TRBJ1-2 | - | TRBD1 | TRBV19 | TGTGCCAGTAGTATCATCCAGACAGGGCTTCACTATGGCTACACCTTC | CASSIIQTGLHYGYTF
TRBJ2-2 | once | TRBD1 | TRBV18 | TGTGCCAGCTCGCCCGGGACAGAGGTGAACACCGGGGAGCTGTTTTTT | CASSPGTEVNTGELFF
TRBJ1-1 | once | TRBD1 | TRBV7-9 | TGTGCCAGCACACAGGTCAGGGGGGCTTTCTTT | CASTQVRGAFF
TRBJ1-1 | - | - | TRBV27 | TGTGCCAGCAGTACCGACACAGGGATTTACACTGAAGCTTTCTTT | CASSTDTGIYTEAFF
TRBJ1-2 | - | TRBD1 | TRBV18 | TGTGCCAGCTCACCGGGACAGCTCGCTGGTGGCTACACCTTC | CASSPGQLAGGYTF
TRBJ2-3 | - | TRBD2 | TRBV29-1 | TGCAGCGTTGAAGATCGACTAGCGGGAGTGGCAGATACGCAGTATTTT | CSVEDRLAGVADTQYF
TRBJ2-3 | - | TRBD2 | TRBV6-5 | TGTGCCAGCAGTTCGCCGGGACTAGCGTCAGATACGCAGTATTTT | CASSSPGLASDTQYF
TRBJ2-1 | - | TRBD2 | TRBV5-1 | TGCGCCAGCAGCCGGACTAGCGGGACCTACAATGAGCAGTTCTTC | CASSRTSGTYNEQFF
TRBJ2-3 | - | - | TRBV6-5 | TGTGCCAGCAGTTACGACAGGTATACGCAGTATTTT | CASSYDRYTQYF
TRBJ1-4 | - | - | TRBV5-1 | TGCGCCAGCAGCTTGGGTATCCGGGACACATCAAATGAAAAACTGTTTTTT | CASSLGIRDTSNEKLFF
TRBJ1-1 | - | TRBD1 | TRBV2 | TGTGCCAGCAGGGACAGGGGGTACATGAACACTGAAGCTTTCTTT | CASRDRGYMNTEAFF